This is a list of T cell receptor beta chains from one sample in a study of shared clonotypes between healthy human individuals. The protocol was immunoSEQ multiplex PCR, while the TCRdb copy is restricted to in-frame clones and leaves out a portion. The sample contains a few million clones, more than 85% of which appear only once. The sample consisted of naive CD4+ T cells from PBMCs. These receptors originate from a man younger than 35 in good health. Some clones in this sample may be carry-over from other donors' samples. Both conserved end residues are part of each CDR3. D genes are given only for firm matches.

V: TRBV5-1
D: TRBD1
length: 16
CDR3: CASTRQGAGQGNEQFF

V: TRBV30
D: TRBD1
length: 15
CDR3: CAWSADPGGTGELFF

V: TRBV10-3
D: NA
length: 12
CDR3: CAISPGDQPQHF

V: TRBV28
D: NA
length: 15
CDR3: CASRPQGPSYNEQFF

V: TRBV7-3
D: NA
length: 13
CDR3: CASSLIPGEKLFF

V: TRBV6-6
D: NA
length: 14
CDR3: CASSYSTGNQPQHF

V: TRBV29-1
D: NA
length: 13
CDR3: CSVLEERGQPQHF

V: TRBV5-1
D: TRBD1
length: 14
CDR3: CASSLDAGGTEAFF

V: TRBV7-9
D: NA
length: 13
CDR3: CASSLEGESEAFF

V: TRBV9
D: NA
length: 16
CDR3: CASSVEPAVSTDTQYF

V: TRBV7-8
D: TRBD1
length: 14
CDR3: CASSGGTGGFEQFF

V: TRBV28
D: TRBD1
length: 16
CDR3: CASSPPAGGVVTEAFF

V: TRBV11-2
D: NA
length: 12
CDR3: CASSLGDNEQFF

V: TRBV5-1
D: NA
length: 11
CDR3: CASRYGSEQYF

V: TRBV5-6
D: NA
length: 13
CDR3: CASSLGEDYGYTF

V: TRBV2
D: TRBD1
length: 12
CDR3: CASRQGSYEQYF

V: TRBV28
D: NA
length: 14
CDR3: CASSPPGARDTQYF

V: TRBV10-1
D: NA
length: 14
CDR3: CASSETRGAYEQYF

V: TRBV6-5
D: NA
length: 12
CDR3: CASSKQSYEQYF

V: TRBV10-3
D: TRBD1
length: 13
CDR3: CAMGRDRDSEQYF

V: TRBV2
D: NA
length: 13
CDR3: CASTGGLPGAQYF

V: TRBV7-2
D: NA
length: 14
CDR3: CASSPTAAQETQYF

V: TRBV4-1
D: NA
length: 15
CDR3: CASKNPGTGTGELFF

V: TRBV28
D: NA
length: 15
CDR3: CASSPVQGLGNTIYF

V: TRBV27
D: TRBD1
length: 17
CDR3: CASSFTDRTGTHTEAFF

V: TRBV4-1
D: NA
length: 18
CDR3: CASSQYGGLAEAKNIQYF

V: TRBV5-1
D: NA
length: 14
CDR3: CASSPGRYGYEQYF

V: TRBV12-5
D: TRBD1
length: 13
CDR3: CASGLTGGETQYF